This T cell receptor (beta chain) is drawn from a study of blood T cell repertoires in COVID-19. Profiled with immunoSEQ multiplex PCR; TCRdb holds only in-frame clones, not every one. This table has roughly 120,000 clones, about 84% appearing once. V dropped 6 bases and J dropped 4 bases, with 9 bases sitting between them. Germline lookup yields CDR1 SNHLY and CDR2 FYNNEI. The CDR3 extends over 12 amino acids. The receptor was isolated from a woman in her sixties with acute or convalescent COVID-19. The V and J genes are TRBV2 and TRBJ1-2; D not resolved. Material for sequencing was peripheral blood. The CDR3 DNA follows: TGTGCCAGCAGCGATACTCCCTATGGCTACACCTTC. It encodes CASSDTPYGYTF. Based on the CDR3 plus reference TRBV2 and TRBJ1-2, the full variable domain is EPEVTQTPSHQVTQMGQEVILRCVPISNHLYFYWYRQILGQKVEFLVSFYNNEISEKSEIFDDQFSVERPDGSNFTLKIRSTKLEDSAMYFCASSDTPYGYTFGSGTRLTVV.